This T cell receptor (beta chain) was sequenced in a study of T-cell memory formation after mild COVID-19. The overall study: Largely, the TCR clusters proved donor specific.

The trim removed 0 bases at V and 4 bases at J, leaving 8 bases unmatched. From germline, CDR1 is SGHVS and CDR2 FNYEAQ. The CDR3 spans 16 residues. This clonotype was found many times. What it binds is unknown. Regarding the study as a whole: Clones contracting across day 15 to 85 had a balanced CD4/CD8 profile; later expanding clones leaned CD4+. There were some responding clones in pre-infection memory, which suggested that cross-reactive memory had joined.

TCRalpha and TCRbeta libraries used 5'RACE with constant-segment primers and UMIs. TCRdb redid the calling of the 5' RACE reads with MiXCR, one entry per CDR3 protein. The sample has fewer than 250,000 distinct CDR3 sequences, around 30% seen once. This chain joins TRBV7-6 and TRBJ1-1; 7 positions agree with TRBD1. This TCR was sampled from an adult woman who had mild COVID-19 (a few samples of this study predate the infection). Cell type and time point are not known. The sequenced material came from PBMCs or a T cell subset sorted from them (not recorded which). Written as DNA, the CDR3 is TGTGCCAGCAGCTTAGCGGGCAGGGGGTTACGCACTGAAGCTTTCTTT. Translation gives CASSLAGRGLRTEAFF.